The TCR beta chain under discussion was sequenced for a study of OX40 agonist ivuxolimab in advanced cancers. Study information: Every 2 weeks, patients received ivuxolimab intravenously, dosed at 0.01 to 10 mg/kg.

Generated by immunoSEQ multiplex PCR, the TCRdb table keeps only in-frame clones and is missing some. Seen here are about 96,000 clones, about 90% observed once, and the top ten hold around 1.6%. The table lists this clone with a count of one. In germline, CDR1 is LNHNV, CDR2 YYDKDF (reference sequence). The CDR3 loop spans 18 amino acids. Trimming stripped 0 bases from V and 1 base from J, with 16 bases between. The material sequenced was CD4+ or CD8+ T cells sorted from blood, taken in a trial of the OX40 agonist ivuxolimab. The TCR was taken from an adult with an advanced solid tumor such as melanoma, head and neck, liver or kidney cancer. The V call is TRBV15, the J call TRBJ2-1; D is unresolved. The CDR3 DNA sequence: TGTGCCACCAGCAGAGATCTCCAAGCGAGGCGATCCTACAATGAGCAGTTCTTC. It specifies CATSRDLQARRSYNEQFF.